These 5 T cell receptor beta chains share one sample of origin, sequenced in a study of blood T cell repertoires in COVID-19. Assay used: immunoSEQ multiplex PCR; TCRdb lists only in-frame clones, some missing. Of under 300,000 clones listed, roughly 91% were seen once; the top ten hold around 2%. Material for sequencing was PBMCs or T cells enriched from blood (not recorded which). The receptors originated from an older woman in a cohort exposed to, infected with or recovered from COVID-19 (not recorded which).

The chain employs TRBV6-5 and TRBJ1-2; D perhaps matches TRBD1 (6 bases). The CDR3 contains 15 residues. V lost 2 bases and J lost 7, with 17 bases in between. The germline CDR1 and CDR2 sequences are MNHEY and SVGAGI. CDR3 amino acids: CASSYKPQGKGGYTF. The CDR3 DNA reads as TGTGCCAGCAGTTACAAACCGCAGGGGAAGGGTGGCTACACCTTC.

The chain recombines TRBV4-1 with TRBJ1-6, with D possibly TRBD1 on 5 matching bases. The germline V gene has CDR1 MGHRA and CDR2 YSYEKL. With 0 bases removed from V and 0 bases from J, the gap between germline ends came to 9 bases. CDR3 length: 17 amino acids. The CDR3 DNA is TGCGCCAGCAGCCAAGAGTGGGGGGTCTCCTATAATTCACCCCTCCACTTT. It encodes CASSQEWGVSYNSPLHF.

V usage is TRBV28 and J usage is TRBJ2-4, with 10 nucleotides matching TRBD2. CDR1 and CDR2 from the germline V gene are MDHEN and SYDVKM. The CDR3 runs 16 residues. V trimming: 5 bases; J trimming: 1 base; junction bases outside the gene matches: 5. The CDR3: CASSAGLATAKNIQYF. In DNA form, the CDR3 reads TGTGCCAGCAGTGCGGGACTAGCGACGGCCAAAAACATTCAGTACTTC.

The chain joins TRBV18 to TRBJ1-2, with TRBD1 matching 11 bases. Germline-derived CDR1 and CDR2 are KGHSH and LQKENI. The J segment lost 9 bases and the V segment lost 3 bases, leaving 12 bases of the junction unmatched. There are 16 residues in the CDR3. In DNA, the CDR3 is TGTGCCAGCTCACCTAACCGAGGGGACAGGGGGGCGCGCTACACCTTC. Translation: CASSPNRGDRGARYTF.

In DNA, the CDR3 is TGTGCCTGGAGCGGTCCCCCTCTAGGAAATGAGCAGTTCTTC. Translation gives CAWSGPPLGNEQFF. The chain has TRBV30 and TRBJ2-1; D is ambiguous. V dropped 3 bases and J dropped 7 bases, with 16 bases sitting between them. In germline, CDR1 is GTSNPN, CDR2 SVGIG (reference sequence). This CDR3 contains 14 residues.